This is a list of T cell receptor beta chains from one sample in a study of shared clonotypes between healthy human individuals. Libraries were prepared by immunoSEQ multiplex PCR; TCRdb keeps only in-frame clonotypes and omits some of them. The sample records about 490,000 clones, over 65% being singletons. Material for sequencing was PBMCs. The receptors were sampled from a woman aged 40-49 years in good health. Some clones in this sample may be carry-over from other donors' samples. CDR3s include the opening cysteine and the closing phenylalanine or tryptophan. Fields, in order: CDR3 length, V gene, J gene, CDR3 protein.

14	TRBV19	TRBJ2-1	CASSIALQNNEQFF
12	TRBV7-2	TRBJ2-5	CASSLNRETQYF
18	TRBV21-1	TRBJ2-7	CASSKDFTEISVHYEQYF
14	TRBV6-9	TRBJ1-5	CASSYGTENQPQHF
14	TRBV21-1	TRBJ1-5	CASSTRQGNQPQHF
12	TRBV7-9	TRBJ2-7	CASSTRVYEQYF
11	TRBV5-4	TRBJ2-3	CASSLLDTQYF
15	TRBV7-9	TRBJ2-7	CASSLAGTVNYEQYF
18	TRBV5-1	TRBJ2-6	CASSLGDNQFSGANVLTF
17	TRBV27	TRBJ2-3	CASSLSVGLAGSDTQYF
15	TRBV5-4	TRBJ2-7	CASSPPTGNSYEQYF
16	TRBV18	TRBJ1-5	CASSPDEGPRDQPQHF
15	TRBV19	TRBJ1-3	CASTASDISGNTIYF
15	TRBV27	TRBJ2-1	CASSLWPSGSGEQFF
13	TRBV4-1	TRBJ1-6	CASSQDRESPLHF
17	TRBV18	TRBJ2-1	CASSGTSGRPGSLEQFF
11	TRBV20-1	TRBJ1-6	CSASRRSPLHF
17	TRBV9	TRBJ2-3	CASSAELAGDGTDTQYF
14	TRBV9	TRBJ2-1	CASSGGSSYNEQFF
19	TRBV7-2	.	CASSLASGLAGALSYEQYF
15	TRBV6-4	TRBJ2-7	CASNPAGGLTYEQYF
14	TRBV5-4	TRBJ2-2	CASSLDTSGGELFF
15	TRBV27	TRBJ1-1	CASSWGQFGRTEAFF
17	TRBV7-9	TRBJ2-1	CASTPLLGLASDNEQFF
14	TRBV5-1	TRBJ1-2	CASSWEAANYGYTF
14	TRBV5-1	TRBJ2-1	CASSFSGAGNEQFF
14	TRBV7-8	TRBJ2-7	CASSLGRGRYEQYF
16	TRBV5-5	TRBJ2-3	CASSPSGRASTDTQYF
13	TRBV19	TRBJ2-7	CASSGSVGSEQYF
13	TRBV19	TRBJ1-5	CASSRQIDQPQHF
13	TRBV7-8	TRBJ2-3	CASSPSGADTQYF
14	TRBV29-1	TRBJ2-7	CSVVRQGASYEQYF
13	TRBV19	TRBJ2-1	CASRLRGSDEQFF
14	TRBV27	TRBJ1-1	CASSLSRGDTEAFF
16	TRBV5-4	TRBJ2-5	CASSTRQGSPAETQYF
15	TRBV7-9	TRBJ2-5	CASSPQGLPRETQYF
17	TRBV7-9	TRBJ2-2	CASSKSTGALNTGELFF
14	TRBV9	TRBJ2-7	CASSPWASSEEQYF
14	TRBV6-6	TRBJ1-1	CASSDIQGNTEAFF
19	TRBV5-6	TRBJ2-3	CASSIRLAGGGGHTDTQYF
13	TRBV27	TRBJ2-7	CASSFGQTYEQYF
14	TRBV19	TRBJ1-1	CASNPGQGAMGAFF
15	TRBV2	TRBJ2-5	CASSEAQGRQETQYF
13	TRBV25-1	TRBJ1-1	CASSPRAGTEAFF
14	TRBV9	TRBJ2-7	CASSRGVIRGEQYF
13	TRBV4-1	TRBJ2-7	CASSQASSFEQYF
15	TRBV7-9	TRBJ2-3	CASSRTSGATDTQYF
14	TRBV6-6	TRBJ2-7	CASSSLAGGYEQYF
14	TRBV19	TRBJ2-7	CASSSPGLQYEQYF
16	TRBV5-1	TRBJ2-6	CASSPTAFTGANVLTF
14	TRBV4-3	TRBJ2-1	CASSHGRGSYEQFF
15	TRBV4-3	TRBJ2-1	CASSLTSGSFDEQFF
14	TRBV5-1	TRBJ2-2	CASSWGQDAGELFF
14	TRBV18	TRBJ1-1	CASSPNSGNTEAFF
11	TRBV20-1	TRBJ2-1	CSASGPVEQFF
16	TRBV7-2	TRBJ2-5	CASSRPGTGSQETQYF
13	TRBV30	TRBJ1-1	CAWSSDFNTEAFF
14	TRBV5-1	TRBJ2-5	CASSLDTTGSTQYF
13	TRBV6-6	TRBJ2-1	CASSLTSEDEQFF
12	TRBV29-1	TRBJ2-7	CSAGGRGGEQYF